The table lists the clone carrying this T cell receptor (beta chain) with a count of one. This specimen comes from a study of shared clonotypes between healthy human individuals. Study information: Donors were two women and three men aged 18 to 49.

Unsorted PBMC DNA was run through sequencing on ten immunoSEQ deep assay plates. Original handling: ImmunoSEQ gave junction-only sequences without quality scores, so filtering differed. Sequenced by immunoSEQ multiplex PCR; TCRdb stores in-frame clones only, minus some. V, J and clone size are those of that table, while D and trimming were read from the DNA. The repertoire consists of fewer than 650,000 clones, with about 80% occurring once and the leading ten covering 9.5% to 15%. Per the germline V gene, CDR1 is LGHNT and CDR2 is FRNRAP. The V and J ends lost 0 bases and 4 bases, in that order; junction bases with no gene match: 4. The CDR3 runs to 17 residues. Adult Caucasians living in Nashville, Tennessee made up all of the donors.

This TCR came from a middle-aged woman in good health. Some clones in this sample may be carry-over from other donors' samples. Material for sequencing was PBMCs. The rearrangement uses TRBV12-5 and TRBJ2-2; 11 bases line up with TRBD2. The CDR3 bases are TGTGCTAGTGGTTTGGTGCTAGCGGGAGGTTTCACCGGGGAGCTGTTTTTT. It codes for CASGLVLAGGFTGELFF.